One and the same sample provided the 4 T cell receptor beta chains below, sequenced in a study of T cells in Graves' hyperthyroidism and ophthalmopathy. Researchers amplified the TCR beta CDR3 regions from RNA transcripts. The HTBI set primed first-round TCR CDR3 RT-PCR. TCRdb called the multiplex PCR reads again in MiXCR, with one record for every CDR3 protein. The sample records 350,000 to 450,000 distinct CDR3 sequences, 11% to 15% being singletons. The sample consisted of blood. These receptors were collected from a woman aged 60-75 years with Graves' hyperthyroidism.

This clonotype was detected ten times or more. The chain couples TRBV15 to TRBJ2-5; no reliable D call. With 1 base removed from V and 2 bases from J, the gap between germline ends came to 8 bases. Per the germline V gene, CDR1 is LNHNV and CDR2 is YYDKDF (reference sequence). The CDR3 is made up of 14 amino acids. CDR3 nucleotides: TGTGCCACCAGCAGAGTTACAGCGCAAGAGACCCAGTACTTC. This translates into CATSRVTAQETQYF.

This clonotype was detected many times. The chain has TRBV2 and TRBJ2-2, with D unclear. CDR3 length: 14 amino acids. The V and J ends lost 10 bases and 3 bases respectively, with 15 bases between them. CDR1 is SNHLY and CDR2 is FYNNEI in the germline V gene. CDR3 bases: TGTGCCACCAGCCGTCTAGTGTACACCGGGGAGCTGTTTTTT. It encodes CATSRLVYTGELFF.

J is TRBJ2-7 and V is TRBV6-1, with 7 bases matching TRBD1. V shed 8 bases, J shed 5 bases, and the junction held 6 bases outside the gene matches. The CDR3 has 12 amino acids. The germline V gene has CDR1 MNHNS and CDR2 SASEGT. CDR3 in amino acids: CASRTGDHEQYF. The CDR3 region has the DNA TGTGCCAGCCGCACAGGGGACCACGAGCAGTACTTC.

This clonotype has more than one count but fewer than ten. The CDR3 protein is CASTKRVGTGTISYNEQFF. The CDR3 DNA is TGTGCCAGCACCAAACGGGTAGGGACCGGGACGATCTCCTACAATGAGCAGTTCTTC. This chain joins TRBV7-6 and TRBJ2-1, with D possibly called TRBD1 or TRBD2 (5 bases each). Trimming removed 7 bases from V and 0 bases from J, with 25 bases in between. Germline V CDR1 and CDR2: SGHVS, FNYEAQ. The CDR3 is 19 amino acids.